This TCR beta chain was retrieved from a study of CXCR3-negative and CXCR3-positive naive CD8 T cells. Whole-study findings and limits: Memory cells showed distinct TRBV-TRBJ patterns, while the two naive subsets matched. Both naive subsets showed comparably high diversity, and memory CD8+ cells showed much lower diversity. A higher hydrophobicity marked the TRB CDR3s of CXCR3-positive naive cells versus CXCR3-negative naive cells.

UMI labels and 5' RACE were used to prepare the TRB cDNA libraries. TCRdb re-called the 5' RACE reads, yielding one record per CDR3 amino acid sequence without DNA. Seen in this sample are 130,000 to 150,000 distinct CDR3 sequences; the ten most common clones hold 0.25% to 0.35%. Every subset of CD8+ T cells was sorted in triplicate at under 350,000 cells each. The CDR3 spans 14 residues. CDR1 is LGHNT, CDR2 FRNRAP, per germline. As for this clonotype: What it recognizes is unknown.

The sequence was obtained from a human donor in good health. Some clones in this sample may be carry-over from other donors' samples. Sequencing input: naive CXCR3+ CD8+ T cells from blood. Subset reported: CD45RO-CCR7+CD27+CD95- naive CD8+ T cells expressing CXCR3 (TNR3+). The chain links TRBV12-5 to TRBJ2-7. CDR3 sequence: CASGSSRSSYEQYF.